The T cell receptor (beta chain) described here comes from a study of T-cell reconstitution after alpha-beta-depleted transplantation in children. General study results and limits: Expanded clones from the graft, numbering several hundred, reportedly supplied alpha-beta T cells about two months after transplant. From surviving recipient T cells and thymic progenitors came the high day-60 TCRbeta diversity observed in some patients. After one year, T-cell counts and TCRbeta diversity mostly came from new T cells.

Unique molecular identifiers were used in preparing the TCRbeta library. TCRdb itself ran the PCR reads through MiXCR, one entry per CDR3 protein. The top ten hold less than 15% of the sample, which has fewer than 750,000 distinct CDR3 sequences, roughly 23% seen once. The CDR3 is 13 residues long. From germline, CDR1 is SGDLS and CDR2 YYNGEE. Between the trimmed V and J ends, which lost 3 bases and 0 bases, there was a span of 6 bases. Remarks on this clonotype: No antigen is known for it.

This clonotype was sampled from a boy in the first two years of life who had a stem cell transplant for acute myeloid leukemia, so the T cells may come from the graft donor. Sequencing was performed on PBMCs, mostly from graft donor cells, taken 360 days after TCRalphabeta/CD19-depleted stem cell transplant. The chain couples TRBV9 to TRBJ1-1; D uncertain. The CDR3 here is CASSGEMNTEAFF. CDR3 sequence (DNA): TGTGCCAGCAGCGGAGAGATGAACACTGAAGCTTTCTTT.